A single sample is the source of the 26 T cell receptor beta chains below, sequenced in a study of CD8+ T cells in alopecia areata. Sequencing used cDNA as its template, made by extracting RNA and reverse transcribing it. Profiling relied on immunoSEQ multiplex PCR, and the TCRdb table lists in-frame clones only, not all of them. The sample includes some 82,000 clones, roughly 47% of them seen just once. The sequenced material came from NKG2D-high CD8+ T cells sorted from blood. The receptors were sampled from a human donor with alopecia areata.

This chain uses TRBV7-9 with TRBJ2-5; no definite D call. CDR3 length equals 15 residues. Trimming took off 5 bases at V and 5 bases at J, with 18 bases between the two ends. Germline V gene sequence: CDR1 SEHNR, CDR2 FQNEAQ (reference sequence). The CDR3 protein is CASSPPLVGRETQYF. The CDR3 coding sequence is TGTGCCAGCAGCCCGCCCCTCGTTGGACGGGAGACCCAGTACTTC.

The chain combines TRBV30 with TRBJ2-7; possible D gene TRBD2, 5 bases. The CDR3 has 14 residues. The V gene lost 1 base and the J gene lost 4 bases, with 14 bases spanning the gap. CDR1 and CDR2 (germline): GTSNPN, SVGIG (reference sequence). In DNA, the CDR3 is TGTGCCTGGAGTGATGTCGATCGGGGTTACGAGCAGTACTTC. This encodes CAWSDVDRGYEQYF.

The chain employs TRBV27 and TRBJ2-1, with 7 bases fitting TRBD1. The CDR3 is 14 residues long. After removal of 1 base from V and 7 bases from J, the junction contained 4 bases not matched to a gene. Germline assignment: CDR1 MNHEY and CDR2 SMNVEV (reference sequence). The CDR3 spells CASSLWGQTNEQFF. In DNA, the CDR3 is TGTGCCAGCAGTTTATGGGGACAGACTAATGAGCAGTTCTTC.

This chain connects TRBV29-1 to TRBJ2-2, with 9 nucleotides matching TRBD1. This CDR3 spans 15 amino acids. V shed 6 bases and J 0 bases; nucleotides not matched to a gene: 5. Germline V gives CDR1 SQVTM, CDR2 ANQGSEA. The CDR3 is CSVEGTGPNTGELFF. The CDR3 coding sequence is TGCAGCGTCGAGGGGACAGGGCCGAACACCGGGGAGCTGTTTTTT.

The gene calls are TRBV29-1 and TRBJ2-7; tentative D call: TRBD2 (5 bases). Germline lookup yields CDR1 SQVTM and CDR2 ANQGSEA. V was cut by 5 bases and J by 7 bases, with 15 bases left in between. CDR3 size: 12 residues. CDR3 sequence (DNA): TGCAGCGTTCCCGGGGAAGTGGGTGAGCAGTACTTC. As protein: CSVPGEVGEQYF.

The chain links TRBV29-1 to TRBJ2-5; D gene unclear. CDR3 length equals 12 residues. Germline CDR1 and CDR2: SQVTM and ANQGSEA. Trimming cost V 6 bases and J 3 bases, with 11 bases left between them. CDR3 residues: CSVLGYEETQYF. The CDR3 DNA reads TGCAGCGTCCTCGGGTATGAAGAGACCCAGTACTTC.

The count of this clone is one. The gene calls are TRBV7-8 and TRBJ2-6; D not certain. V shed 5 bases and J shed 2 bases, with 7 bases lying between them. This CDR3 is 14 amino acids long. From germline, CDR1 is SGHVS and CDR2 FQNEAQ. In DNA form, the CDR3 reads TGTGCCAGCAGCCCTGGTCCTGGGGCCAACGTCCTGACTTTC. As protein: CASSPGPGANVLTF.

This clone was observed a few times. The V call is TRBV29-1, the J call TRBJ2-5; no reliable D call. The CDR3 spans 13 residues. V shed 1 base and J shed 1 base, with 7 bases lying between them. Germline V gives CDR1 SQVTM, CDR2 ANQGSEA. CDR3 region: CSVEGRPQETQYF. In nucleotides, the CDR3 is TGCAGCGTTGAAGGTCGGCCCCAAGAGACCCAGTACTTC.

CDR3 protein: CASSVAGRNTEAFF. The CDR3 nucleotides are TGTGCCAGCAGCGTAGCAGGGAGGAACACTGAAGCTTTCTTT. The chain is built from TRBV9 and TRBJ1-1, with D perhaps matching TRBD1 (5 bases). This CDR3 spans 14 amino acids. Trimming took 0 bases from V and 1 from J, leaving 7 bases between them. Per germline, CDR1 SGDLS and CDR2 YYNGEE.

This clone has a single count. V gene TRBV9 combines with J gene TRBJ2-7; 7 bases are a match to TRBD2. Trimming removed 3 bases from V and 4 bases from J; junction bases left unmatched: 13. The V gene's germline CDR1 is SGDLS and CDR2 YYNGEE. This CDR3 spans 16 amino acids. The CDR3 here is CASSAGGGRSEYEQYF. The CDR3 DNA reads as TGTGCCAGCAGCGCAGGCGGGGGACGTTCTGAGTACGAGCAGTACTTC. Using reference TRBV9 and TRBJ2-7 for the parts outside the CDR3, the full variable domain is DSGVTQTPKHLITATGQRVTLRCSPRSGDLSVYWYQQSLDQGLQFLIQYYNGEERAKGNILERFSAQQFPDLHSELNLSSLELGDSALYFCASSAGGGRSEYEQYFGPGTRLTVT.

The rearrangement links TRBV28 to TRBJ1-2; 7 bases line up with TRBD1. Per germline, CDR1 MDHEN and CDR2 SYDVKM. V trimming: 5 bases; J trimming: 4 bases; junction bases outside the gene matches: 7. CDR3 size: 14 residues. CDR3 loop: CASSPHRGAYGYTF. CDR3 DNA sequence: TGTGCCAGCAGTCCCCACAGGGGAGCCTATGGCTACACCTTC.

The chain recombines TRBV4-1 with TRBJ1-2; weak D call: TRBD1 (6 bases). The germline V gene encodes CDR1 MGHRA and CDR2 YSYEKL. Trimming stripped 4 bases from V and 3 bases from J, with 18 bases between. This CDR3 has 16 residues. CDR3 sequence (DNA): TGCGCCAGCAGCCTAGACCGGGGGGCCGTCGACTATGGCTACACCTTC. Amino acid sequence: CASSLDRGAVDYGYTF.

This clone showed up just a few times. This chain links TRBV28 with TRBJ2-1; the match to TRBD2 covers 8 bases. J gave up 0 bases and V 6 bases, and 4 bases lay outside the gene matches. The V gene's germline CDR1 is MDHEN and CDR2 SYDVKM. The CDR3 spans 15 residues. CDR3 nucleotide sequence: TGTGCCAGCAGATTAGCGGGAAGCTCCTACAATGAGCAGTTCTTC. It codes for CASRLAGSSYNEQFF. Full variable domain (remainder filled in from reference TRBV28 and TRBJ2-1): DVKVTQSSRYLVKRTGEKVFLECVQDMDHENMFWYRQDPGLGLRLIYFSYDVKMKEKGDIPEGYSVSREKKERFSLILESASTNQTSMYLCASRLAGSSYNEQFFGPGTRLTVL.

The chain has TRBV30 and TRBJ2-3, with 12 bases aligning to TRBD2. The CDR3 extends over 14 amino acids. Germline trimming cut 4 bases from V and 4 bases from J; bases unmatched to any gene: 3. CDR1 and CDR2 (germline): GTSNPN, SVGIG (reference sequence). For the CDR3, the DNA is TGTGCCTGGACTAGCGGGAGGGCCTCAGATACGCAGTATTTT. It specifies CAWTSGRASDTQYF.

The chain has TRBV13 and TRBJ1-2; 9 bases map to TRBD1. The V segment lost 0 bases and the J segment 4 bases; nucleotides outside the gene matches: 6. CDR1 is PRHDT and CDR2 is FYEKMQ in the germline V gene (reference sequence). The CDR3 length is 16 residues. This CDR3 reads CASSLGRTGDFYGYTF. In DNA, the CDR3 is TGTGCCAGCAGCTTAGGCCGGACAGGGGATTTCTATGGCTACACCTTC.

The chain carries TRBV9 and TRBJ1-4; a possible D gene is TRBD1 (5 bases). V lost 3 bases, J lost 3 bases, and 12 bases lay in between. Germline V CDR1 and CDR2: SGDLS, YYNGEE. The CDR3 is made up of 15 amino acids. CDR3 amino acids: CASSEEGTANEKLFF. In DNA form, the CDR3 reads TGTGCCAGCAGCGAAGAGGGGACCGCTAATGAAAAACTGTTTTTT.

On this clone itself: Relative to the germline gene, one junction end is altered; a read error may explain this. The CDR3 DNA sequence: TGTGCCAGCAGTTACTCTGATCTCTATGGCTGCACCTTC. Its translation: CASSYSDLYGCTF. The rearrangement uses TRBV6-5 and TRBJ1-2; D call uncertain. The CDR3 has 13 residues. Germline V CDR1 and CDR2: MNHEY, SVGAGI.

This clone has a single count. This chain links TRBV27 with TRBJ1-2, with TRBD1 matching over 9 bases. From germline, CDR1 is MNHEY and CDR2 SMNVEV (reference sequence). The junction had 5 bases not matched to a gene; V was cut back by 8 bases and J by 4 bases. This CDR3 spans 13 amino acids. CDR3 region: CASADRGGYGYTF. The CDR3, as DNA: TGTGCCAGCGCGGACAGGGGCGGCTATGGCTACACCTTC.

As for this clone: Within the sample, other DNA sequences also encode this same CDR3. The chain carries TRBV27 and TRBJ2-1; D unclear. This CDR3 comprises 12 residues. Germline-derived CDR1 and CDR2 are MNHEY and SMNVEV (reference sequence). Trimming shortened V by 0 bases and J by 8 bases, and 5 bases separated the two germline ends. CDR3 sequence (DNA): TGTGCCAGCAGTTTATCTGGCCATGAGCAGTTCTTC. This codes for CASSLSGHEQFF.

CDR3 residues: CASSFTGADTQYF. The CDR3 coding sequence is TGCGCCAGCAGCTTCACAGGGGCAGATACGCAGTATTTT. The V call is TRBV5-1, the J call TRBJ2-3; 7 nucleotides align to TRBD1. Germline V gives CDR1 SGHRS, CDR2 YFSETQ. V shed 2 bases and J 4 bases; nucleotides not matched to a gene: 1. This CDR3 has 13 amino acids.

This clone was counted a few times. The rearrangement joins TRBV28 to TRBJ2-2, with 13 positions matching TRBD2. The CDR3 length is 20 residues. Looked up from germline, CDR1 is MDHEN and CDR2 is SYDVKM. V gave up 6 bases and J gave up 6 bases; unmatched junction bases: 19. The CDR3 protein is CASRRLGPGLAGAEAGELFF. CDR3 in DNA: TGTGCCAGCAGGAGACTAGGTCCTGGACTAGCGGGAGCGGAAGCCGGGGAGCTGTTTTTT.

The rearrangement uses TRBV4-2 and TRBJ2-1; tentative D call: TRBD2 (5 bases). The V gene's germline CDR1 is LGHNA and CDR2 YNFKEQ. The CDR3 has 13 residues. Trimming cost V 0 bases and J 9 bases, with 9 bases left between them. The CDR3 region has the DNA TGTGCCAGCAGCCAAGAACCGGGGTCTGAGCAGTTCTTC. It yields the protein CASSQEPGSEQFF.

The chain recombines TRBV14 with TRBJ2-1, with D unresolved. This CDR3 comprises 12 residues. Trimming removed 2 bases at V and 10 bases at J, with 9 bases between. Germline-derived CDR1 and CDR2 are SGHDN and FVKESK. For the CDR3, the DNA is TGTGCCAGCAGCCAACCGGACGGGGAGCAGTTCTTC. Translation: CASSQPDGEQFF.

Points on this clone: The same CDR3 can be traced to other DNA sequences in this sample. This rearrangement joins TRBV5-6 to TRBJ1-1; D remains unclear. The germline V gene encodes CDR1 SGHDT and CDR2 YYEEEE. The CDR3 runs to 12 residues. V was shortened by 2 bases and J by 5 bases, with 7 bases between the two germline ends. The CDR3 nucleotides are TGTGCCAGCAGCTTTGGAGGGACTGAAGCTTTCTTT. It is translated as CASSFGGTEAFF. The full variable domain, its missing parts supplied by reference TRBV5-6 and TRBJ1-1, is DAGVTQSPTHLIKTRGQQVTLRCSPKSGHDTVSWYQQALGQGPQFIFQYYEEEERQRGNFPDRFSGHQFPNYSSELNVNALLLGDSALYLCASSFGGTEAFFGQGTRLTVV.

The chain employs TRBV28 and TRBJ2-7, with TRBD1 matching 8 bases. Trimming cost V 8 bases and J 5 bases; bases outside gene matches: 5. Per the germline V gene, CDR1 is MDHEN and CDR2 is SYDVKM. The CDR3 is 12 residues long. CDR3 in DNA: TGTGCCAGCCGGACAGGGTCCCACGAGCAGTACTTC. This gives the protein CASRTGSHEQYF.

This clone has only a few counts. The chain recombines TRBV21-1 with TRBJ2-1; TRBD1 is taken as the D call from the table, unchecked against the DNA. TRBV21-1 is classified as a pseudogene. The CDR3 loop spans 18 amino acids. Here the CDR3 DNA reads TGTGCCAGCAGCAATTCGGCTCGAGCTGACAGCTCCTACAATGAGCAGTTCTTC. Amino acid sequence: CASSNSARADSSYNEQFF.